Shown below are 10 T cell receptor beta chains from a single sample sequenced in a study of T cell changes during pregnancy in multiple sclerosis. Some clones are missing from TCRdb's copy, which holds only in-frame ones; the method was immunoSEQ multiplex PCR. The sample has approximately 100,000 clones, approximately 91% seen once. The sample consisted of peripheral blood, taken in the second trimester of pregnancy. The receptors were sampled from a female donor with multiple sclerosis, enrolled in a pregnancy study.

Here the CDR3 DNA reads TGTGCCAGCATCTCTTCTTACGAGCAGTACTTC. Translated: CASISSYEQYF. This chain joins TRBV6-5 and TRBJ2-7; D is ambiguous. CDR1 MNHEY and CDR2 SVGAGI come from the germline V gene. There are 11 residues in the CDR3. V was trimmed by 7 bases and J by 4 bases, leaving 8 bases between them.

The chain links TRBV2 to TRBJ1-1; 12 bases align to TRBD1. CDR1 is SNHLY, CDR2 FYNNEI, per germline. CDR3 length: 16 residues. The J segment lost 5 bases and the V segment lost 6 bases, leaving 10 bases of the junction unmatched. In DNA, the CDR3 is TGTGCCAGCAGGACCTCACGGGACAGGGGGCGAACTGAAGCTTTCTTT. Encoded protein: CASRTSRDRGRTEAFF.

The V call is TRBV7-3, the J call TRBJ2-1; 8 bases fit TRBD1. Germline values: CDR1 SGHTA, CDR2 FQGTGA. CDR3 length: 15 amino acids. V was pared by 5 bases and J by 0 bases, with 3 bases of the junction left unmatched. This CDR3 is CASSDGQGSYNEQFF. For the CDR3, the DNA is TGTGCCAGCAGCGATGGACAGGGCTCCTACAATGAGCAGTTCTTC.

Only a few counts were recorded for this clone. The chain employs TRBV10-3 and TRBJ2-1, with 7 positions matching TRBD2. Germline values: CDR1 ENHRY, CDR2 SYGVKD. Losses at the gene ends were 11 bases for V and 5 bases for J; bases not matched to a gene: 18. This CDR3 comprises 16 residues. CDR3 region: CAAGPNRRERDNEQFF. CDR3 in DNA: TGTGCCGCAGGGCCTAATAGGCGGGAGAGAGACAATGAGCAGTTCTTC.

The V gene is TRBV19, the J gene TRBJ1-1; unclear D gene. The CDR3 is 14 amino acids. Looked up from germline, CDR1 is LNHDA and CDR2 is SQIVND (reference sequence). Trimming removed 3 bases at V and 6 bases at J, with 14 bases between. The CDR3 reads CASSITWVEAEAFF. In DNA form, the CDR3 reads TGTGCCAGTAGTATTACGTGGGTTGAGGCTGAAGCTTTCTTT.

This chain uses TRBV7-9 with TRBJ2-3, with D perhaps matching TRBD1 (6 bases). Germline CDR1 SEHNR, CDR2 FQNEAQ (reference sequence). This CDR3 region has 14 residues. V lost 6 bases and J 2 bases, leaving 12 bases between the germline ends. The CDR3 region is CASSLQGATDTQYF. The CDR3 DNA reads TGTGCCAGCAGTCTACAGGGCGCCACAGATACGCAGTATTTT.

For the CDR3, the DNA is TGTGCCAGCAGTTCGGAATACAGGGGATCAGGGGAGCTGTTTTTT. Protein product: CASSSEYRGSGELFF. The J gene is TRBJ2-2, the V gene TRBV5-8; 7 positions agree with TRBD1. After removal of 5 bases from V and 8 bases from J, the junction contained 12 bases not matched to a gene. The CDR3 runs to 15 residues. CDR1 and CDR2 (germline): SGHTS, YDEGEE.

Here the CDR3 reads CASRPGGSGGNQPQHF. The CDR3 nucleotides are TGTGCCAGCAGGCCTGGAGGGTCAGGCGGCAATCAGCCCCAGCATTTT. This rearrangement joins TRBV28 to TRBJ1-5, with D unclear. The CDR3 runs to 16 residues. Germline V gene data show CDR1 as MDHEN and CDR2 as SYDVKM. V lost 6 bases and J 2 bases, leaving 17 bases between the germline ends.

The CDR3 DNA reads TGTGCCAGCAGCTCCCTTTTGGTGCGAACCGAGCAGTACTTC. It is translated as CASSSLLVRTEQYF. The chain joins TRBV11-2 to TRBJ2-7; D gene uncertain. Trimming cost V 4 bases and J 6 bases, with 16 bases left between them. The CDR3 is 14 residues long. CDR1 SGHAT and CDR2 FQNNGV come from the germline V gene.

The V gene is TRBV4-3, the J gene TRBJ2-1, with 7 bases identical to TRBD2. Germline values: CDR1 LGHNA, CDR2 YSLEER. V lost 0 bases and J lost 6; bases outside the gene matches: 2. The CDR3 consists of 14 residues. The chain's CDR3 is CASSQDTSVNEQFF. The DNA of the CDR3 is TGCGCCAGCAGCCAAGATACTAGCGTCAATGAGCAGTTCTTC.